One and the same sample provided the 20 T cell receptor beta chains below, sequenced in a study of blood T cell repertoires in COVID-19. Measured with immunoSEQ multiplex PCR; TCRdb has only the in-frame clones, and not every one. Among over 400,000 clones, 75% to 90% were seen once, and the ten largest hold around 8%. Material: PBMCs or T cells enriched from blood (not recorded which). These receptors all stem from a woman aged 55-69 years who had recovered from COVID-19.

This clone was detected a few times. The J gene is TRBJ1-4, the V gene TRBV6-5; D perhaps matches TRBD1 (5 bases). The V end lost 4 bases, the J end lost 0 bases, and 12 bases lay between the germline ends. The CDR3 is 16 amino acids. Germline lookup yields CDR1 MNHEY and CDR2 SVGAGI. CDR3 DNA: TGTGCCAGCAGTTCCCAGGGCTCTGCAACTAATGAAAAACTGTTTTTT. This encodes CASSSQGSATNEKLFF.

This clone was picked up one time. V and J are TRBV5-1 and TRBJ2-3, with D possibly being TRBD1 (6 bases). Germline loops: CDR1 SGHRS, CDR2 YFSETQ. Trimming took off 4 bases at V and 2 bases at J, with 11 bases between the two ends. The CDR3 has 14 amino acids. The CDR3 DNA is TGCGCCAGCAGCCCAGGACAGACCACAGATACGCAGTATTTT. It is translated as CASSPGQTTDTQYF.

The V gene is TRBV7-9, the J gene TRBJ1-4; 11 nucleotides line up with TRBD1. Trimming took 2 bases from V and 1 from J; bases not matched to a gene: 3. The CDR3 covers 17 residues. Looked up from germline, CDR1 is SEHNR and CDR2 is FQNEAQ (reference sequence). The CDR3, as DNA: TGTGCCAGCAGCTTACGGGACAGGGGGGTAACTAATGAAAAACTGTTTTTT. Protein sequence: CASSLRDRGVTNEKLFF.

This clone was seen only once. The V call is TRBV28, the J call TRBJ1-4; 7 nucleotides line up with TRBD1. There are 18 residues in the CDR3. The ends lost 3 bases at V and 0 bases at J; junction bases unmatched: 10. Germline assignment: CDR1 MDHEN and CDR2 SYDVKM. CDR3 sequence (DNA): TGTGCCAGCAGTTTGGGTGGACTACAGGGGCCAACTAATGAAAAACTGTTTTTT. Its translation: CASSLGGLQGPTNEKLFF.

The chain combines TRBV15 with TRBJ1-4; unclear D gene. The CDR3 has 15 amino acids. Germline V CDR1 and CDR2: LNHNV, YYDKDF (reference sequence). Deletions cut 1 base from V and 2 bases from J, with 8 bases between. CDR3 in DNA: TGTGCCACCAGCAGAGTGTCGGGGACTAATGAAAAACTGTTTTTT. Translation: CATSRVSGTNEKLFF. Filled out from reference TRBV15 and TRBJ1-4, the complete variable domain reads DAMVIQNPRYQVTQFGKPVTLSCSQTLNHNVMYWYQQKSSQAPKLLFHYYDKDFNNEADTPDNFQSRRPNTSFCFLDIRSPGLGDTAMYLCATSRVSGTNEKLFFGSGTQLSVL.

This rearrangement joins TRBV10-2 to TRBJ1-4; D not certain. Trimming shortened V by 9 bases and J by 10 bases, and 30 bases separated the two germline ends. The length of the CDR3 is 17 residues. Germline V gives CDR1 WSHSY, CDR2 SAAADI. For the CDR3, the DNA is TGCGCCAGACTGAATAACCACCCGACTCCCGAGAGAGGAAAACTGTTTTTT. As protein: CARLNNHPTPERGKLFF.

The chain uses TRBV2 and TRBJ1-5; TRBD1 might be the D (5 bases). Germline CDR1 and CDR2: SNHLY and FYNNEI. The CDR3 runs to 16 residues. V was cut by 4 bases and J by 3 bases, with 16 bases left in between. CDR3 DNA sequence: TGTGCCAGCAGTGGGGGGGTGTCAGGGACCAATCAGCCCCAGCATTTT. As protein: CASSGGVSGTNQPQHF.

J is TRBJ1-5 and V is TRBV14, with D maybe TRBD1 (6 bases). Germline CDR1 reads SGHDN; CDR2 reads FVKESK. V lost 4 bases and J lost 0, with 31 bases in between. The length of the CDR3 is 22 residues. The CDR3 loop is CASSPLPNPYRDQLYSNQPQHF. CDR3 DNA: TGTGCCAGCAGCCCCCTTCCCAACCCTTACAGGGACCAACTTTATAGCAATCAGCCCCAGCATTTT.

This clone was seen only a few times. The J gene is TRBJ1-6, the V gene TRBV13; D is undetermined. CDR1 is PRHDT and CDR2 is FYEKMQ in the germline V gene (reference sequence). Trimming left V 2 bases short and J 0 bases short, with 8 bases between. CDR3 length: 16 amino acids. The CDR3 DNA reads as TGTGCCAGCAGCTTATCAGCGAGCTCCTATAATTCACCCCTCCACTTT. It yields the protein CASSLSASSYNSPLHF. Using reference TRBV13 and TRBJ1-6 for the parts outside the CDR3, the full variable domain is AAGVIQSPRHLIKEKRETATLKCYPIPRHDTVYWYQQGPGQDPQFLISFYEKMQSDKGSIPDRFSAQQFSDYHSELNMSSLELGDSALYFCASSLSASSYNSPLHFGNGTRLTVT.

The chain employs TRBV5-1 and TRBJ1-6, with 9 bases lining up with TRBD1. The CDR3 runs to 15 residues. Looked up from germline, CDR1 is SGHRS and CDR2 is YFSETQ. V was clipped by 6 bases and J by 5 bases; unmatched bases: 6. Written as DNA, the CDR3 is TGCGCCAGCACCCCCGGGGACAGGGATAATTCACCCCTCCACTTT. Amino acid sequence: CASTPGDRDNSPLHF. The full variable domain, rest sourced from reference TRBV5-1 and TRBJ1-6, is KAGVTQTPRYLIKTRGQQVTLSCSPISGHRSVSWYQQTPGQGLQFLFEYFSETQRNKGNFPGRFSGRQFSNSRSEMNVSTLELGDSALYLCASTPGDRDNSPLHFGNGTRLTVT.

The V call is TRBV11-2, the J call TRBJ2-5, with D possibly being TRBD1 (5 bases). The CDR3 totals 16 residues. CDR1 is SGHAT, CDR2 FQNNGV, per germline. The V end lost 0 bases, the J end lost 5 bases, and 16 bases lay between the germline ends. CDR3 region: CASSLELQGPRETQYF. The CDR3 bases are TGTGCCAGCAGCTTAGAACTGCAGGGCCCTAGGGAGACCCAGTACTTC.

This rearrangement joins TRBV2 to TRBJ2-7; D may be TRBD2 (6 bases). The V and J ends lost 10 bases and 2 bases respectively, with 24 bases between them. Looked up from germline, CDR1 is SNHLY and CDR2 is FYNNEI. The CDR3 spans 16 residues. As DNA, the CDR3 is TGTGCCACACTCCGGGACTCGAATCTGGGGGCCTACGAGCAGTACGTC. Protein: CATLRDSNLGAYEQYV.

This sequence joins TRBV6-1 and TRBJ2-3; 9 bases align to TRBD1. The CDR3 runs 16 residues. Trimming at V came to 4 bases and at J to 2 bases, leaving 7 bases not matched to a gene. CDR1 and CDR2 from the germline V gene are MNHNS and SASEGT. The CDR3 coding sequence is TGTGCCAGCAGTGTAGCCGGGACAGGGTCCACAGATACGCAGTATTTT. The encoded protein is CASSVAGTGSTDTQYF.

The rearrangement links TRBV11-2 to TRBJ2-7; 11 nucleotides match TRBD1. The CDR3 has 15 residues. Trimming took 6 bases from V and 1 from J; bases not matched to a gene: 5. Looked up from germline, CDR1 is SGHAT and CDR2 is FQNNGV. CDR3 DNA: TGTGCCAGCAGTATGGGGACAGGGGGTTCCTACGAGCAGTACGTC. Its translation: CASSMGTGGSYEQYV.

The CDR3 is CASSALTGAGYEQYF. DNA for the CDR3: TGTGCCAGCAGTGCCTTAACAGGGGCGGGGTACGAGCAGTACTTC. This chain connects TRBV25-1 to TRBJ2-7, with D perhaps matching TRBD1 (7 bases). The CDR3 length is 15 residues. Germline assignment: CDR1 MGHDK and CDR2 SYGVNS. The V end was cut by 4 bases, the J end by 4 bases, with 17 bases between.

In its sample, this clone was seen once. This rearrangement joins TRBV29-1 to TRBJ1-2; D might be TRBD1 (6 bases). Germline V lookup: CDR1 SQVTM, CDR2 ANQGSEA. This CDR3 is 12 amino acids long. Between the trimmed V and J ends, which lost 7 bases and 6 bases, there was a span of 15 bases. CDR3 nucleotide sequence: TGCAGCGACCACACAGGGCCCCATGGCTACACCTTC. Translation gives CSDHTGPHGYTF.

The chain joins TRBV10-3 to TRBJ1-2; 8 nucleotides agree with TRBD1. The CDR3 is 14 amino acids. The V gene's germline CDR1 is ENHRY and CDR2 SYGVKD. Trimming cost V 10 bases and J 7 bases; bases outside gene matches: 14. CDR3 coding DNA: TGTGCCACCCGGCTCGGCCAGGGGGCTAGTGGCTACACCTTC. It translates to CATRLGQGASGYTF.

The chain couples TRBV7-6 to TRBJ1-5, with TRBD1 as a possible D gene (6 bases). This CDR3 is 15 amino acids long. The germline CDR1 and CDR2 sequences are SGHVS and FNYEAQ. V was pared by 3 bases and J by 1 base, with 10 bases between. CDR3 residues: CASSLEGGSNQPQHF. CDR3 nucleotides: TGTGCCAGCAGCTTGGAAGGGGGAAGCAATCAGCCCCAGCATTTT.

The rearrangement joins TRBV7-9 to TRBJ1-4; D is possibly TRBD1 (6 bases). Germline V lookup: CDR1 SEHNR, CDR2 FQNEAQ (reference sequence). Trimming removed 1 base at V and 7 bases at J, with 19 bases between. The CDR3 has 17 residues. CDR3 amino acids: CASSLDQGKVFSEKLFF. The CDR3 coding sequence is TGTGCCAGCAGCTTAGATCAGGGGAAGGTGTTTAGTGAAAAACTGTTTTTT. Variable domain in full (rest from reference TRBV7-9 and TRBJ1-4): DTGVSQNPRHKITKRGQNVTFRCDPISEHNRLYWYRQTLGQGPEFLTYFQNEAQLEKSRLLSDRFSAERPKGSFSTLEIQRTEQGDSAMYLCASSLDQGKVFSEKLFFGSGTQLSVL.

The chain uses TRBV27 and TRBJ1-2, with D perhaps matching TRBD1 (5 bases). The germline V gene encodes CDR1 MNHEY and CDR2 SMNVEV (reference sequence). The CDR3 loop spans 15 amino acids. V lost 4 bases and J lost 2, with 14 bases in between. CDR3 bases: TGTGCCAGCAGTTCAGAAAATAGGGGAAACTATGGCTACACCTTC. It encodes CASSSENRGNYGYTF.